These T cell receptor beta chains were read from a single sample in a study of blood T cell repertoires in COVID-19. This table comes from immunoSEQ multiplex PCR, and its TCRdb copy is limited to in-frame clones, with some not included. The table records under 45,000 clones, around three quarters of them present only once. The sequenced sample consisted of peripheral blood. These receptors were collected from an older man with acute or convalescent COVID-19. The CDR3 runs from the conserved cysteine through the conserved F or W. D genes are given only for firm matches. For some rows the clone size is stated as once, few or many, or as a class when expanded; others skip it.

-	TRBV24-1	TRBD2	TRBJ2-2	CATDTGGPNTGELFF	TGTGCCACCGATACGGGGGGGCCTAACACCGGGGAGCTGTTTTTT
-	TRBV7-3	TRBD1	TRBJ1-2	CASRRDSSYGYTF	TGTGCCAGCAGACGGGACAGTAGCTATGGCTACACCTTC
-	TRBV12-3/TRBV12-4	TRBD1	TRBJ1-2	CASSPLAGGGYTF	TGTGCCAGCAGCCCCCTTGCAGGGGGCGGCTACACCTTC
few	TRBV28	-	TRBJ2-7	CASSLGHRYEQYF	TGTGCCAGCAGTTTAGGGCACCGCTACGAGCAGTACTTC
few	TRBV2	TRBD2	TRBJ2-7	CATTGTSGIEQYF	TGTGCCACGACCGGGACTAGCGGGATCGAGCAGTACTTC
few	TRBV29-1	TRBD1	TRBJ1-1	CSVGTGRDTEAFF	TGCAGCGTCGGGACAGGTCGGGACACTGAAGCTTTCTTT
-	TRBV4-1	TRBD1	TRBJ1-1	CASSQEQGATEAFF	TGCGCCAGCAGCCAGGAACAGGGGGCCACTGAAGCTTTCTTT
-	TRBV7-8	TRBD2	TRBJ2-5	CASSLAPAGVRETQYF	TGTGCCAGCAGCTTAGCGCCAGCGGGAGTGCGGGAGACCCAGTACTTC
-	TRBV29-1	-	TRBJ2-5	CSVRSGWEGGETQYF	TGCAGCGTTAGATCAGGGTGGGAAGGGGGAGAGACCCAGTACTTC
once	TRBV9	-	TRBJ2-7	CASSVGVGGNYEQYF	TGTGCCAGCAGCGTAGGGGTGGGCGGGAACTACGAGCAGTACTTC
few	TRBV20-1	-	TRBJ2-1	CSAPNNEQFF	TGCAGTGCCCCCAACAATGAGCAGTTCTTC
-	TRBV2	TRBD1	TRBJ1-1	CASRQSRGSNTEAFF	TGTGCCAGCAGACAAAGCAGGGGGTCGAACACTGAAGCTTTCTTT
few	TRBV6-5	TRBD1	TRBJ1-6	CASSRRDSNSPLHF	TGTGCCAGCAGCCGCCGGGACAGTAATTCACCCCTCCACTTT
-	TRBV29-1	-	TRBJ1-1	CSVSQVGGKNTEAFF	TGCAGCGTCTCCCAGGTGGGCGGGAAGAACACTGAAGCTTTCTTT
-	TRBV7-8	-	TRBJ2-7	CASSPLAPRRPRSYEQYF	TGTGCCAGCAGCCCCCTGGCGCCTAGGCGGCCACGATCCTACGAGCAGTACTTC
-	TRBV3-1/TRBV3-2	-	TRBJ2-5	CASSQDREAEQETQYF	TGTGCCAGCAGCCAAGATCGTGAGGCGGAACAAGAGACCCAGTACTTC
-	TRBV28	TRBD1	TRBJ1-2	CASSSGASGGGGYTF	TGTGCCAGCAGTTCAGGAGCCTCAGGGGGCGGTGGCTACACCTTC
-	TRBV6-5	TRBD1	TRBJ1-1	CASSRAGTAITEAFF	TGTGCCAGCAGTAGAGCCGGGACAGCTATCACTGAAGCTTTCTTT
-	TRBV5-3	TRBD1	TRBJ1-6	CARSLSRGDSPLHF	TGTGCCAGAAGCTTGAGCAGGGGGGATTCACCCCTCCACTTT
few	TRBV28	TRBD1	TRBJ2-4	CASRRQGEVKNIQYF	TGTGCCAGCAGGCGACAGGGAGAAGTTAAAAACATTCAGTACTTC
-	TRBV5-1	TRBD2	TRBJ2-2	CASSLEGGGSAGELFF	TGCGCCAGCAGCTTGGAGGGCGGGGGATCGGCCGGGGAGCTGTTTTTT
-	TRBV7-8	TRBD2	TRBJ2-1	CASSFTSGNNEQFF	TGTGCCAGCAGCTTCACTAGCGGGAACAATGAGCAGTTCTTC
-	TRBV18	-	TRBJ1-5	CASSPNTGGNQPQHF	TGTGCCAGCTCACCAAATACCGGGGGCAATCAGCCCCAGCATTTT
few	TRBV5-1	TRBD1	TRBJ1-4	CASSPQGVLGQGRFEKLFF	TGCGCCAGCAGCCCCCAGGGGGTCCTAGGACAGGGCAGGTTTGAAAAACTGTTTTTT
-	TRBV2	-	TRBJ2-7	CASSARGSGEQYF	TGTGCCAGCAGTGCAAGGGGGTCTGGCGAGCAGTACTTC
-	TRBV5-1	TRBD1	TRBJ2-2	CASGAGTGIVGELFF	TGCGCCAGCGGGGCCGGGACAGGGATTGTCGGGGAGCTGTTTTTT
few	TRBV6-5	TRBD1	TRBJ1-5	CASRRTGRNQPQHF	TGTGCCAGCCGTAGGACAGGGAGGAATCAGCCCCAGCATTTT
-	TRBV7-3	TRBD1	TRBJ2-1	CASSFRDSPYNEQFF	TGTGCCAGCAGCTTTCGGGACAGCCCCTACAATGAGCAGTTCTTC
-	TRBV5-1	TRBD2	TRBJ2-7	CASSPGVAGAYEQYF	TGCGCCAGCAGCCCCGGGGTAGCGGGGGCCTACGAGCAGTACTTC
-	TRBV11-2	-	TRBJ2-2	CASSLIQNGELFF	TGTGCCAGCAGCTTAATTCAGAACGGGGAGCTGTTTTTT
-	TRBV5-1	TRBD2	TRBJ2-1	CASTYGGTSPYNEQFF	TGCGCCAGCACCTACGGAGGGACTAGCCCTTACAATGAGCAGTTCTTC
-	TRBV5-1	TRBD2	TRBJ2-3	CASSRTSGNTDTQYF	TGCGCCAGCAGCCGGACTAGCGGCAACACAGATACGCAGTATTTT
-	TRBV5-4	TRBD1	TRBJ1-1	CASSWTGVGTEAFF	TGTGCCAGCAGCTGGACAGGGGTAGGCACTGAAGCTTTCTTT
-	TRBV5-1	-	TRBJ1-4	CASSLGTATNEKLFF	TGCGCCAGCAGCTTGGGTACAGCAACTAATGAAAAACTGTTTTTT
few	TRBV10-3	TRBD2	TRBJ2-1	CAISERRGGEQFF	TGTGCCATCAGTGAACGGCGGGGGGGAGAGCAGTTCTTC
-	TRBV18	TRBD2	TRBJ2-7	CASSPTSGGYEQYF	TGTGCCAGCTCACCCACTAGCGGGGGTTACGAGCAGTACTTC
-	TRBV6-1	TRBD2	TRBJ2-3	CASSDPRLAGVGDTQYF	TGTGCCAGCAGTGACCCGCGACTAGCGGGAGTGGGGGATACGCAGTATTTT
-	TRBV5-1	-	TRBJ2-2	CASSLAPGQPDTGELFF	TGCGCCAGCAGCTTGGCCCCAGGCCAGCCGGACACCGGGGAGCTGTTTTTT
-	TRBV28	TRBD1	TRBJ2-7	CASSQNRQGVGEQYF	TGTGCCAGCAGTCAGAACCGACAGGGGGTTGGCGAGCAGTACTTC
-	TRBV9	TRBD1	TRBJ1-1	CASTPPLDRGVEAFF	TGTGCCAGCACCCCCCCCTTAGACAGGGGGGTTGAAGCTTTCTTT
-	TRBV28	-	TRBJ2-2	CASSSTGFNTGELFF	TGTGCCAGCAGTTCGACAGGCTTTAACACCGGGGAGCTGTTTTTT
-	TRBV18	TRBD1	TRBJ2-3	CASATGTGEDTQYF	TGTGCCAGCGCTACCGGGACAGGGGAAGATACGCAGTATTTT
once	TRBV4-1	-	TRBJ1-4	CASSQRSGSNEKLFF	TGCGCCAGCAGCCAAAGGTCCGGGAGTAATGAAAAACTGTTTTTT
-	TRBV5-1	-	TRBJ2-3	CASRPSGSTDTQYF	TGCGCCAGCAGGCCCAGCGGTAGCACAGATACGCAGTATTTT
-	TRBV6-5	TRBD1	TRBJ2-2	CASSRTGNTGELFF	TGTGCCAGCAGTCGGACAGGGAACACCGGGGAGCTGTTTTTT
-	TRBV5-6	TRBD1	TRBJ2-7	CASSWGQDLEQYF	TGTGCCAGCAGCTGGGGACAGGACCTCGAGCAGTACTTC
-	TRBV11-2	-	TRBJ1-6	CASSPVGSPLHF	TGTGCCAGCAGCCCTGTCGGGTCACCCCTCCACTTT
-	TRBV11-2	TRBD1	TRBJ2-1	CASSLTGTGGFLTYNEQFF	TGTGCCAGCAGCTTAACCGGGACAGGGGGCTTCTTAACCTACAATGAGCAGTTCTTC
-	TRBV20-1	-	TRBJ2-1	CSASVGLNNEQFF	TGCAGTGCTAGTGTGGGACTTAACAATGAGCAGTTCTTC
-	TRBV3-1/TRBV3-2	-	TRBJ1-1	CASSQVGRNTEAFF	TGTGCCAGCAGCCAAGTGGGGCGGAACACTGAAGCTTTCTTT
-	TRBV1	-	TRBJ1-5	CTSSQEQDQPQHF	TGCACCAGCAGCCAAGAACAAGATCAGCCCCAGCATTTT
few	TRBV14	-	TRBJ2-1	CASSLRGNNEQFF	TGTGCCAGCAGCCTACGCGGGAACAATGAGCAGTTCTTC
-	TRBV6-5	TRBD1	TRBJ1-1	CASSSGGDDTEAFF	TGTGCCAGCAGCTCAGGGGGTGACGACACTGAAGCTTTCTTT
few	TRBV18	-	TRBJ1-1	CASSQGADTEAFF	TGTGCCAGCTCACAGGGAGCGGACACTGAAGCTTTCTTT
few	TRBV7-2	-	TRBJ2-1	CASSFLSYNEQFF	TGTGCCAGCAGCTTTCTGTCCTACAATGAGCAGTTCTTC
-	TRBV19	-	TRBJ1-5	CASSTGGGPQHF	TGTGCCAGTAGTACCGGGGGGGGGCCCCAGCATTTT
few	TRBV7-8	TRBD2	TRBJ2-2	CASSLFWVAGGGDTGELFF	TGTGCCAGCAGCCTATTCTGGGTAGCGGGAGGTGGGGACACCGGGGAGCTGTTTTTT
few	TRBV19	TRBD2	TRBJ2-1	CASQQLAYSSYNEQFF	TGTGCCAGCCAACAACTAGCGTATAGCTCCTACAATGAGCAGTTCTTC
-	TRBV7-9	-	TRBJ2-3	CASSSGQLRTDTQYF	TGTGCCAGCAGCTCCGGACAGCTCAGAACAGATACGCAGTATTTT
-	TRBV9	TRBD1	TRBJ1-2	CASSVRTGASGYTF	TGTGCCAGCAGCGTACGGACAGGGGCCAGTGGCTACACCTTC